This TCR beta chain was documented in a study of CD4+ T cells in melanoma. Some clones are missing from TCRdb's copy, which holds only in-frame ones; the method was immunoSEQ multiplex PCR. The sample includes some 110,000 clones, over 80% of them seen just once. Trimming stripped 4 bases from V and 1 base from J, with 16 bases between. Germline values: CDR1 MDHEN, CDR2 SYDVKM. The CDR3 has 16 amino acids. The material sequenced was peripheral blood. The clonotype originates from a human donor with melanoma. The genes are TRBV28 and TRBJ1-1, with a possible D match to TRBD1 (5 bases). CDR3 bases: TGTGCCAGCAGTTCTATGCTGGCAGGGCGGAACACTGAAGCTTTCTTT. This sequence encodes CASSSMLAGRNTEAFF.